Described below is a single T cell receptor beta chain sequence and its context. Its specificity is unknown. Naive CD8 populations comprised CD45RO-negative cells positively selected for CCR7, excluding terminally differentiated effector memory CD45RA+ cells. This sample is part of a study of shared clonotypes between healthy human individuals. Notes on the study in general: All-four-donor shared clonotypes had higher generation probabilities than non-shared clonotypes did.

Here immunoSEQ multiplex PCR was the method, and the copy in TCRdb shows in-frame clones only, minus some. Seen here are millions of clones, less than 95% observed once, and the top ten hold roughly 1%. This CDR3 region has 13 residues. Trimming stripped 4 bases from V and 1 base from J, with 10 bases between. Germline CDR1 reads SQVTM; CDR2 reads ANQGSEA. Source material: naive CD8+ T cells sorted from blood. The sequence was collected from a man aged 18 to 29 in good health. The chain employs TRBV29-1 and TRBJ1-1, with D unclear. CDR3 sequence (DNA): TGCAGCGTTGTAGACCCGGGGAACACTGAAGCTTTCTTT. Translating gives CSVVDPGNTEAFF.